These 12 T cell receptor beta chains came from one sample sequenced in a study of blood T cells in healthy people across ages. Primed by a sample-barcoded 5' primer and a J-beta primer mix, a second PCR proceeded for about 6 to 11 cycles. TCRdb re-called the 5' RACE reads through MiXCR, storing one row per CDR3 protein. The sample comprises about 1.6 million distinct CDR3 sequences, roughly 30% of which are singletons, and about 11% rests with the top ten. The sample taken for sequencing was blood. The receptors were gathered from a young woman in good health.

The DNA for the CDR3 is TGTGCCAGCAGTCAGACTGGGCTTGAGCAGTACTTC. It yields the protein CASSQTGLEQYF. The chain combines TRBV12-3 or TRBV12-4 with TRBJ2-7; the D is unclear. This CDR3 contains 12 residues. Between the trimmed V and J ends, which lost 5 bases and 7 bases, there was a span of 12 bases.

The V gene is TRBV7-6, the J gene TRBJ2-7; 9 bases agree with TRBD2. Gene TRBJ2-5 matches the end of the DNA better, so the J call may be wrong. The CDR3 spans 19 residues. The germline CDR1 and CDR2 sequences are SGHVS and FNYEAQ. CDR3 DNA: TGTGCCAGCAGCTTAGGTCGGCGGGAGGGTGGTTTCTTCGGGAAGACCCAGTACTTC. Translation: CASSLGRREGGFFGKTQYF.

J is TRBJ2-3 and V is TRBV9, with TRBD1 identical over 11 bases. The CDR3 runs 16 residues. Losses at the gene ends were 3 bases for V and 6 bases for J; bases not matched to a gene: 9. The germline V gene has CDR1 SGDLS and CDR2 YYNGEE. The CDR3: CASSASPGQGVDTQYF. For the CDR3, the DNA is TGTGCCAGCAGCGCATCCCCGGGACAGGGGGTTGATACGCAGTATTTT.

The chain is built from TRBV7-9 and TRBJ2-5, with D tentatively TRBD2 (6 bases). Deletions cut 1 base from V and 11 bases from J, with 11 bases between. The CDR3 has 12 residues. In germline, CDR1 is SEHNR, CDR2 FQNEAQ (reference sequence). The DNA of the CDR3 is TGTGCCAGCAGCTTAGGGGGGGACGGGCAGTACTTC. Encoded protein: CASSLGGDGQYF.

This sequence joins TRBV28 and TRBJ2-5, with 9 bases identical to TRBD1. The DNA end favors TRBJ2-7, so the J call may be wrong. From germline, CDR1 is MDHEN and CDR2 SYDVKM. The CDR3 has 15 residues. CDR3 sequence (DNA): TGTGCCAGCAGTCCGGGGACAGGGCGGTTGAACGAGCAGTACTTC. This encodes CASSPGTGRLNEQYF.

The V and J genes are TRBV4-2 and TRBJ1-3; 8 positions agree with TRBD1. This CDR3 has 16 residues. V was clipped by 3 bases and J by 2 bases; unmatched bases: 6. Germline values: CDR1 LGHNA, CDR2 YNFKEQ. In nucleotides, the CDR3 is TGTGCCAGCAGCCAGAGGGACAGGATCGCTGGAAACACCATATATTTT. It encodes CASSQRDRIAGNTIYF.

This chain links TRBV9 with TRBJ2-3, with D possibly being TRBD2 (5 bases). There are 15 residues in the CDR3. The V gene lost 3 bases and the J gene lost 2 bases, with 13 bases spanning the gap. Germline V gene lookup returns CDR1 SGDLS and CDR2 YYNGEE. CDR3 residues: CASSALLRDTDTQYF. Written as DNA, the CDR3 is TGTGCCAGCAGCGCCCTACTCCGGGACACAGATACGCAGTATTTT.

This clonotype was detected only once. The rearrangement links TRBV5-1 to TRBJ2-7; D not certain. V was cut by 2 bases and J by 4 bases, with 16 bases left in between. The CDR3 is 15 amino acids. The germline V gene has CDR1 SGHRS and CDR2 YFSETQ. CDR3 DNA sequence: TGCGCCAGCAGCTTTCTGCCGGGCGATACTTACGAGCAGTACTTC. It yields the protein CASSFLPGDTYEQYF.

The V call is TRBV7-3, the J call TRBJ1-6; D is possibly TRBD1 (5 bases). The V end lost 6 bases, the J end lost 0 bases, and 15 bases lay between the germline ends. CDR1 and CDR2 from the germline V gene are SGHTA and FQGTGA. The CDR3 totals 17 residues. CDR3 DNA sequence: TGTGCCAGCAGTCCAGGGCCCCAGAGCTCCTATAATTCACCCCTCCACTTT. It translates to CASSPGPQSSYNSPLHF.

This clonotype turned up a few times. V is TRBV7-2 and J is TRBJ2-1; 9 bases align to TRBD2. The CDR3 is made up of 15 amino acids. Looked up from germline, CDR1 is SGHTA and CDR2 is FQGNSA. The J segment lost 5 bases and the V segment lost 5 bases, leaving 7 bases of the junction unmatched. DNA for the CDR3: TGTGCCAGCAGCCTTAGCGGGAGAAAAAACAATGAGCAGTTCTTC. This translates into CASSLSGRKNNEQFF.

This clonotype was detected only a few times. This chain uses TRBV20-1 with TRBJ2-5, with 7 bases matching TRBD2. The germline V gene encodes CDR1 DFQATT and CDR2 SNEGSKA (reference sequence). The CDR3 is 15 amino acids. The ends lost 2 bases at V and 2 bases at J; junction bases unmatched: 8. The CDR3 DNA reads TGCAGTGCTAGATATCCTAGCGGAGCTCAAGAGACCCAGTACTTC. Amino acids: CSARYPSGAQETQYF.

V is TRBV14 and J is TRBJ2-1; 7 nucleotides match TRBD1. From germline, CDR1 is SGHDN and CDR2 FVKESK. The V and J ends lost 0 bases and 12 bases, in that order; junction bases with no gene match: 8. This CDR3 region has 14 residues. The CDR3 reads CASSQELDPGGQFF. In DNA form, the CDR3 reads TGTGCCAGCAGCCAAGAGCTCGATCCAGGGGGGCAGTTCTTC.